Following are 29 T cell receptor beta chains from one sample sequenced in a study of OX40 agonist ivuxolimab in advanced cancers. Only in-frame clones appear in the TCRdb table, and some are missing; sequencing was by immunoSEQ multiplex PCR. The repertoire holds tens of thousands of clones, approximately 87% seen once, with approximately 0.78% in the top ten. This sample comprised CD4+ or CD8+ T cells sorted from blood, obtained in a trial of the OX40 agonist ivuxolimab. Receptor source: an adult with an advanced solid tumor such as melanoma, head and neck, liver or kidney cancer.

The chain recombines TRBV6-6 with TRBJ2-2; D is undetermined. V lost 2 bases to trimming and J lost 6 bases, with 7 bases between them. Germline lookup yields CDR1 MNHNY and CDR2 SVGAGI (reference sequence). The CDR3 runs 13 residues. The CDR3 is CASSYAPPGELFF. The CDR3, as DNA: TGTGCCAGCAGTTACGCCCCGCCCGGGGAGCTGTTTTTT.

This clone is deemed medium-sized. V is TRBV10-3 and J is TRBJ2-4; D may correspond to TRBD1 or TRBD2 (5 bases each). Trimming left V 0 bases short and J 6 bases short, with 9 bases between. Germline V lookup: CDR1 ENHRY, CDR2 SYGVKD. The CDR3 has 14 amino acids. CDR3 residues: CAISESGVANIQYF. Here the CDR3 DNA reads TGTGCCATCAGTGAGTCGGGGGTCGCAAACATTCAGTACTTC.

The gene calls are TRBV5-1 and TRBJ2-5; D unclear. Trimming shortened V by 4 bases and J by 5 bases, and 18 bases separated the two germline ends. CDR3 length equals 15 residues. Germline V gene sequence: CDR1 SGHRS, CDR2 YFSETQ. The CDR3 protein is CASSPHVLGKETQYF. CDR3 DNA sequence: TGCGCCAGCAGCCCCCATGTTCTTGGAAAGGAGACCCAGTACTTC.

This clone was observed a single time. J is TRBJ1-4 and V is TRBV5-4; 8 bases agree with TRBD1. Trimming took 4 bases from V and 4 from J; bases not matched to a gene: 6. Per the germline V gene, CDR1 is SGHNT and CDR2 is YYREEE (reference sequence). CDR3 length equals 15 residues. CDR3 sequence: CASSIRTGHNEKLFF. The CDR3 DNA sequence: TGTGCCAGCAGCATTAGGACAGGGCATAATGAAAAACTGTTTTTT.

This clone was detected only once. V usage is TRBV23-1 and J usage is TRBJ1-6; 9 bases match TRBD1. TRBV23-1 is annotated as an ORF whose role is uncertain. The CDR3 spans 20 residues. Germline trimming cut 2 bases from V and 8 bases from J; bases unmatched to any gene: 19. The DNA for the CDR3 is TGCGCCAGCAGTCAAAACCAGGCCTCTGGGGGGGACAGGGAATATTCACCCCTCCACTTT. Its translation: CASSQNQASGGDREYSPLHF.

The genes are TRBV19 and TRBJ2-7; D unclear. The CDR3 has 13 residues. V lost 6 bases, J lost 2 bases, and 11 bases lay in between. Germline loops: CDR1 LNHDA, CDR2 SQIVND (reference sequence). The CDR3, as DNA: TGTGCCAGTAGCTCTAGGCCCCCCTACGAGCAGTACTTC. It is translated as CASSSRPPYEQYF.

This clone was counted between two and nine times. V usage is TRBV7-3 and J usage is TRBJ2-2; D may be TRBD2 (6 bases). Germline V gene data show CDR1 as SGHTA and CDR2 as FQGTGA. This CDR3 has 16 residues. Trimming stripped 1 base from V and 5 bases from J, with 14 bases between. The DNA for the CDR3 is TGTGCCAGCAGCTTAAGAGGACCGGGGGTAACCGGGGAGCTGTTTTTT. This sequence encodes CASSLRGPGVTGELFF.

The V call is TRBV18, the J call TRBJ1-1; D possibly corresponds to TRBD1 (5 bases). Germline CDR1 KGHSH, CDR2 LQKENI. This CDR3 has 15 residues. Between the trimmed V and J ends, which lost 0 bases and 1 base, there was a span of 9 bases. CDR3 in amino acids: CASSPPGGPNTEAFF. Here the CDR3 DNA reads TGTGCCAGCTCACCACCCGGGGGACCGAACACTGAAGCTTTCTTT.

This chain uses TRBV4-1 with TRBJ2-2; the D gene could be TRBD1 or TRBD2 (5 bases each). From germline, CDR1 is MGHRA and CDR2 YSYEKL. Trimming removed 2 bases at V and 7 bases at J, with 20 bases between. CDR3 length: 17 residues. In nucleotides, the CDR3 is TGCGCCAGCAGCCAACTTTACGGCAGGGAGTACGGCGGGGAGCTGTTTTTT. The encoded protein is CASSQLYGREYGGELFF.

Concerning this clone: Distinct nucleotide sequences in the sample also encode this CDR3. The chain has TRBV2 and TRBJ1-1, with 7 bases fitting TRBD1. This CDR3 comprises 14 residues. The V segment lost 5 bases and the J segment 3 bases; nucleotides outside the gene matches: 6. In germline, CDR1 is SNHLY, CDR2 FYNNEI. CDR3 bases: TGTGCCAGCAGTTTACAGGGGAGAGACACTGAAGCTTTCTTT. Amino acids: CASSLQGRDTEAFF.

The chain has TRBV29-1 and TRBJ1-5, with 9 bases matching TRBD1. After removal of 4 bases from V and 7 bases from J, the junction contained 5 bases not matched to a gene. CDR1 and CDR2 from the germline V gene are SQVTM and ANQGSEA. The CDR3 is made up of 13 amino acids. For the CDR3, the DNA is TGCAGCGTTGGATCGGGACAGGGCCAGCCCCAGCATTTT. The encoded protein is CSVGSGQGQPQHF.

V usage is TRBV11-2 and J usage is TRBJ2-2, with 8 bases matching TRBD2. The CDR3 runs 17 residues. Germline trimming cut 0 bases from V and 1 base from J; bases unmatched to any gene: 4. Germline V gene data show CDR1 as SGHAT and CDR2 as FQNNGV. As DNA, the CDR3 is TGTGCCAGCAGCTTAGATAGCGGGGCCCTGAACACCGGGGAGCTGTTTTTT. This encodes CASSLDSGALNTGELFF. The whole variable domain, filled in from reference TRBV11-2 and TRBJ2-2, reads EAGVAQSPRYKIIEKRQSVAFWCNPISGHATLYWYQQILGQGPKLLIQFQNNGVVDDSQLPKDRFSAERLKGVDSTLKIQPAKLEDSAVYLCASSLDSGALNTGELFFGEGSRLTVL.

The chain uses TRBV4-1 and TRBJ1-2; 8 bases are shared with TRBD1. Germline assignment: CDR1 MGHRA and CDR2 YSYEKL. The CDR3 sequence is 15 residues long. With 2 bases clipped from V and 4 bases from J, the junction kept 6 bases outside the gene matches. The CDR3 coding sequence is TGCGCCAGCAGCCAACCGCCGACAGGGGCCTATGGCTACACCTTC. Protein: CASSQPPTGAYGYTF.

V is TRBV6-5 and J is TRBJ1-1, with D unclear. The germline V gene has CDR1 MNHEY and CDR2 SVGAGI. The CDR3 extends over 13 amino acids. V lost 5 bases and J lost 1, with 8 bases in between. The chain's CDR3 is CASSRQWNTEAFF. DNA for the CDR3: TGTGCCAGCAGTCGGCAATGGAACACTGAAGCTTTCTTT.

In its sample, this clone was seen once. This sequence joins TRBV30 and TRBJ1-4, with D possibly matching TRBD1 (5 bases). The CDR3 is 12 amino acids. V was pared by 3 bases and J by 7 bases, with 9 bases between. Germline CDR1 GTSNPN, CDR2 SVGIG (reference sequence). The CDR3 DNA reads TGTGCCTGGAGGGGGGATCCTGAAAAACTGTTTTTT. It yields the protein CAWRGDPEKLFF.

This clone was detected only once. V is TRBV7-2 and J is TRBJ2-5; D gene uncertain. V lost 3 bases and J lost 5, with 16 bases in between. The CDR3 has 15 residues. CDR1 is SGHTA, CDR2 FQGNSA, per germline. CDR3 DNA: TGTGCCAGCAGCTTTGGAAACTGGGCTAAGGAGACCCAGTACTTC. Residues: CASSFGNWAKETQYF.

This sequence joins TRBV6-5 and TRBJ2-3; no definite D call. Trimming shortened V by 6 bases and J by 6 bases, and 16 bases separated the two germline ends. The CDR3 runs to 14 residues. In germline, CDR1 is MNHEY, CDR2 SVGAGI. The DNA for the CDR3 is TGTGCCAGCAGACGGACCCGATCTGAGGATACGCAGTATTTT. Translated: CASRRTRSEDTQYF.

The chain links TRBV4-1 to TRBJ2-2; 11 bases align to TRBD2. There are 17 residues in the CDR3. Germline lookup yields CDR1 MGHRA and CDR2 YSYEKL. V was clipped by 1 base and J by 5 bases; unmatched bases: 6. Here the CDR3 reads CASSQGVAGGPTGELFF. The CDR3 DNA sequence: TGCGCCAGCAGCCAAGGGGTAGCGGGGGGGCCGACCGGGGAGCTGTTTTTT.

The CDR3 region is CASSLPGTGRGVAFF. CDR3 bases: TGTGCCAGCAGCTTACCCGGGACAGGGCGAGGAGTGGCTTTCTTT. The V and J genes are TRBV5-6 and TRBJ1-1, with 9 bases matching TRBD1. V shed 2 bases, J shed 11 bases, and the junction held 13 bases outside the gene matches. Germline CDR1 and CDR2: SGHDT and YYEEEE. The CDR3 is made up of 15 amino acids.

This sequence joins TRBV7-9 and TRBJ2-5; 10 bases match TRBD1. The closer fit of TRBJ2-7 to the DNA end suggests the J call may be wrong. This CDR3 comprises 16 residues. Germline V gene sequence: CDR1 SEHNR, CDR2 FQNEAQ (reference sequence). The CDR3 DNA reads TGTGCCAGCAGCGACCCGGGACAGGGGTTCTCCTACGAGCAGTACTTC. Its translation: CASSDPGQGFSYEQYF.

This clone occurred once. The rearrangement joins TRBV5-1 to TRBJ2-2; TRBD2 matches at 10 bases. The CDR3 totals 14 residues. V dropped 7 bases and J dropped 4; count of bases not matched to a gene: 4. CDR1 is SGHRS and CDR2 is YFSETQ in the germline V gene. The CDR3 DNA reads as TGCGCCAGCGGGGGACTAGCGTTCACCGGGGAGCTGTTTTTT. It translates to CASGGLAFTGELFF.

The genes are TRBV6-1 and TRBJ1-2; the D is unclear. The CDR3 runs to 15 residues. V was clipped by 2 bases and J by 4 bases, with 14 bases between them. Germline V gives CDR1 MNHNS, CDR2 SASEGT. CDR3 loop: CASSEWGENGYGYTF. CDR3 DNA: TGTGCCAGCAGTGAATGGGGTGAGAACGGCTATGGCTACACCTTC.

This clone was seen more than once but under ten times. The chain uses TRBV4-1 and TRBJ1-2; D may be TRBD1 (6 bases). The CDR3 totals 13 residues. The V end lost 1 base, the J end lost 6 bases, and 9 bases lay between the germline ends. Germline V CDR1 and CDR2: MGHRA, YSYEKL. In nucleotides, the CDR3 is TGCGCCAGCAGCCAAGCCCAGGGGCATGGCTACACCTTC. It yields the protein CASSQAQGHGYTF.

The chain is built from TRBV7-2 and TRBJ2-7; 8 nucleotides agree with TRBD1. The V segment lost 5 bases and the J segment 3 bases; nucleotides outside the gene matches: 15. CDR1 SGHTA and CDR2 FQGNSA come from the germline V gene. The CDR3 totals 17 residues. The CDR3 coding sequence is TGTGCCAGCAGCCGAATCCCAACCGGGACAGGCGACTACGAGCAGTACTTC. It encodes CASSRIPTGTGDYEQYF.

This clone was picked up a small number of times. The genes are TRBV27 and TRBJ1-2, with a tentative D call TRBD1 (6 bases). Germline V gene data show CDR1 as MNHEY and CDR2 as SMNVEV (reference sequence). The CDR3 contains 16 residues. Between the trimmed V and J ends, which lost 6 bases and 1 base, there was a span of 18 bases. The CDR3 bases are TGTGCCAGCAGCCCCCAGGGGTCGCGCGGTAACTATGGCTACACCTTC. This encodes CASSPQGSRGNYGYTF.

The rearrangement uses TRBV30 and TRBJ2-3, with D maybe TRBD1 (5 bases). This CDR3 spans 13 amino acids. Deletions cut 5 bases from V and 3 bases from J, with 12 bases between. CDR1 is GTSNPN, CDR2 SVGIG, per germline (reference sequence). CDR3 sequence: CAWAKPGTDTQYF. The CDR3, as DNA: TGTGCCTGGGCGAAGCCAGGGACAGATACGCAGTATTTT.

This clone appeared once. This chain connects TRBV7-2 to TRBJ1-3; no definite D call. The CDR3 sequence is 15 residues long. Germline CDR1 reads SGHTA; CDR2 reads FQGNSA. V lost 6 bases and J lost 0, with 12 bases in between. This CDR3 is CASSSRTHSGNTIYF. The DNA for the CDR3 is TGTGCCAGCAGTTCCAGGACCCACTCTGGAAACACCATATATTTT.

This sequence joins TRBV30 and TRBJ2-7, with D unclear. Trimming took off 0 bases at V and 1 base at J, with 22 bases between the two ends. There are 18 residues in the CDR3. Germline CDR1 GTSNPN, CDR2 SVGIG (reference sequence). CDR3 coding DNA: TGTGCCTGGAGTGTAAGTTCTTCATACGGACGGGTATCCTACGAGCAGTACTTC. Translating gives CAWSVSSSYGRVSYEQYF.

V usage is TRBV7-2 and J usage is TRBJ1-3; the D is unclear. V shed 4 bases and J shed 6 bases, with 7 bases lying between them. Germline loops: CDR1 SGHTA, CDR2 FQGNSA. This CDR3 comprises 12 residues. The CDR3 sequence: CASSSPANTIYF. The CDR3 DNA reads TGTGCCAGCAGCTCCCCAGCAAACACCATATATTTT.